This T cell receptor beta chain came from a study of T cells in Graves' hyperthyroidism and ophthalmopathy. With respect to this clonotype: Antigen specificity is unknown.

Germline loops: CDR1 DFQATT, CDR2 SNEGSKA (reference sequence). The CDR3 covers 14 residues. Trimming took 2 bases from V and 5 from J, leaving 15 bases between them. Regarding the study as a whole: In validation, the model predicted ophthalmopathy. These predictions came a median 6.5 months before onset.

RNA transcripts served as the template for amplifying TCR beta CDR3 regions. HTBI primers drove first-round RT-PCR of the TCR CDR3. TCRdb reanalysed the multiplex PCR reads using MiXCR and keeps one entry per CDR3 protein. Of roughly 170,000 distinct CDR3 sequences in the sample, over 15% were seen once. Material: blood. This clonotype was obtained from a woman aged 45-59 years with Graves' hyperthyroidism. J is TRBJ1-1 and V is TRBV20-1; no clear D. As DNA, the CDR3 is TGCAGTGCTAGATCCATCCAGGTGGGAACTGAAGCTTTCTTT. It translates to CSARSIQVGTEAFF.